Each of the 24 T cell receptor beta chains below was sequenced from the same sample in a study of TIL therapy for anti-PD-1-resistant metastatic lung cancer. Time point meaning: pre-treatment sample, taken before nivolumab and TIL therapy. This was the immunoSEQ v3 assay. Repertoires were generated with immunoSEQ multiplex PCR, while TCRdb's copy carries only in-frame clones and drops some. The sample lists more than 55,000 clones, roughly four fifths occurring once. The sequences come from blood, collected at baseline. The receptors here all came from a person aged 25 to 79 with non-small cell lung cancer.

This CDR3 is CASSVVDNPSSYEQYF. The CDR3 nucleotides read TGTGCCAGCAGCGTAGTGGACAACCCGAGCTCCTACGAGCAGTACTTC. This sequence joins TRBV9 and TRBJ2-7, with D possibly being TRBD1 (5 bases). CDR1 SGDLS and CDR2 YYNGEE come from the germline V gene. V dropped 0 bases and J dropped 0 bases, with 13 bases sitting between them. CDR3 length equals 16 residues.

The chain recombines TRBV5-1 with TRBJ2-7, with TRBD2 as a possible D gene (6 bases). Between the trimmed V and J ends, which lost 0 bases and 3 bases, there was a span of 13 bases. Germline V gene sequence: CDR1 SGHRS, CDR2 YFSETQ. The CDR3 loop spans 15 amino acids. CDR3 in DNA: TGCGCCAGCAGCTTGGTCGGGGGAGAGGGCTACGAGCAGTACTTC. This translates into CASSLVGGEGYEQYF. The whole variable domain, filled in from reference TRBV5-1 and TRBJ2-7, reads KAGVTQTPRYLIKTRGQQVTLSCSPISGHRSVSWYQQTPGQGLQFLFEYFSETQRNKGNFPGRFSGRQFSNSRSEMNVSTLELGDSALYLCASSLVGGEGYEQYFGPGTRLTVT.

This sequence joins TRBV7-3 and TRBJ2-1; no definite D call. The length of the CDR3 is 15 residues. CDR1 SGHTA and CDR2 FQGTGA come from the germline V gene. V gave up 5 bases and J gave up 2 bases, with 13 bases separating them. CDR3 region: CASSPLSGPYNEQFF. In nucleotides, the CDR3 is TGTGCCAGCAGCCCCCTTTCGGGTCCCTACAATGAGCAGTTCTTC.

V usage is TRBV29-1 and J usage is TRBJ1-1; TRBD1 might be the D (5 bases). In germline, CDR1 is SQVTM, CDR2 ANQGSEA. The germline V and J ends were trimmed by 4 bases and 1 base, with 13 bases remaining between them. This CDR3 contains 14 residues. In DNA form, the CDR3 reads TGCAGCGTTGCCCCGGCAGGGCGGAACACTGAAGCTTTCTTT. Its protein is CSVAPAGRNTEAFF.

The chain has TRBV11-3 and TRBJ2-3; D call uncertain. The CDR3 totals 12 residues. V was trimmed by 2 bases and J by 6 bases, leaving 6 bases between them. CDR1 is SGHNT, CDR2 YENEEA, per germline. CDR3 protein: CASSLPADTQYF. Here the CDR3 DNA reads TGTGCCAGCAGCTTACCGGCGGATACGCAGTATTTT.

The chain uses TRBV6-2 or TRBV6-3 and TRBJ2-1; unclear D gene. CDR3 length: 11 residues. CDR1 and CDR2 (germline): MNHEY, SVGEGT. V shed 3 bases and J shed 7 bases, with 4 bases lying between them. The CDR3 reads CASSYFNEQFF. CDR3 DNA: TGTGCCAGCAGTTATTTTAATGAGCAGTTCTTC.

The V gene is TRBV23-1, the J gene TRBJ2-5, with a tentative D call TRBD1 (6 bases). TRBV23-1 belongs to the ORF category, with a function that is uncertain. Between the trimmed V and J ends, which lost 5 bases and 2 bases, there was a span of 18 bases. The CDR3 is 16 amino acids. CDR3 in DNA: TGCGCCAGCAGTGGGTCCTTGGACAGCCTTCAAGAGACCCAGTACTTC. Its protein is CASSGSLDSLQETQYF.

The chain combines TRBV6-5 with TRBJ2-5; TRBD2 might be the D (5 bases). The CDR3 contains 13 residues. Per germline, CDR1 MNHEY and CDR2 SVGAGI. Trimming took 6 bases from V and 1 from J, leaving 9 bases between them. CDR3 sequence reads: CASRRAGQETQYF. The CDR3 nucleotides are TGTGCCAGCAGGCGGGCAGGCCAAGAGACCCAGTACTTC.

This clone has just one count. This chain joins TRBV9 and TRBJ1-3; 7 positions match TRBD1. The CDR3 is 16 residues long. V lost 4 bases and J lost 1; bases outside the gene matches: 8. Germline CDR1 and CDR2: SGDLS and YYNGEE. The CDR3: CASSQGGGESGNTIYF. The CDR3 DNA reads TGTGCCAGCAGCCAGGGGGGAGGGGAGTCTGGAAACACCATATATTTT.

This clone is medium-sized. The chain links TRBV7-8 to TRBJ1-5; D perhaps matches TRBD1 (5 bases). V gave up 4 bases and J gave up 2 bases, with 15 bases separating them. The CDR3 is 16 residues long. Germline assignment: CDR1 SGHVS and CDR2 FQNEAQ. This CDR3 is CASSSGTDGGNQPQHF. CDR3 in DNA: TGTGCCAGCAGCTCAGGGACCGATGGTGGCAATCAGCCCCAGCATTTT.

The chain couples TRBV5-6 to TRBJ2-5; 9 positions match TRBD2. With 1 base clipped from V and 4 bases from J, the junction kept 14 bases outside the gene matches. The CDR3 spans 18 residues. CDR1 and CDR2 (germline): SGHDT, YYEEEE. The CDR3 sequence: CASSLRGTSSSGGETQYF. The DNA of the CDR3 is TGTGCCAGCAGCTTGAGGGGGACTAGCTCCTCTGGGGGAGAGACCCAGTACTTC. The full variable domain, with the rest looked up from reference TRBV5-6 and TRBJ2-5, is DAGVTQSPTHLIKTRGQQVTLRCSPKSGHDTVSWYQQALGQGPQFIFQYYEEEERQRGNFPDRFSGHQFPNYSSELNVNALLLGDSALYLCASSLRGTSSSGGETQYFGPGTRLLVL.

The chain's CDR3 is CASSSSIQETQYF. The CDR3 DNA reads TGTGCCAGCAGCTCTAGCATCCAAGAGACCCAGTACTTC. The chain has TRBV7-3 and TRBJ2-5; possibly TRBD2 for D (5 bases). CDR3 length: 13 residues. From germline, CDR1 is SGHTA and CDR2 FQGTGA. V lost 4 bases and J 1 base, leaving 7 bases between the germline ends.

The chain carries TRBV7-8 and TRBJ2-7, with D maybe TRBD2 (5 bases). Trimming stripped 1 base from V and 0 bases from J, with 16 bases between. This CDR3 has 17 residues. The germline CDR1 and CDR2 sequences are SGHVS and FQNEAQ. CDR3 protein: CASSLDLRAGSSYEQYF. The CDR3 DNA reads as TGTGCCAGCAGCTTAGATCTTCGGGCGGGCAGCTCCTACGAGCAGTACTTC.

The chain uses TRBV4-3 and TRBJ2-1; D is uncertain. Trimming stripped 0 bases from V and 5 bases from J, with 8 bases between. The CDR3 spans 14 residues. Germline V gene lookup returns CDR1 LGHNA and CDR2 YSLEER. CDR3 nucleotides: TGCGCCAGCAGCCAAGATCCGACACACAATGAGCAGTTCTTC. This sequence encodes CASSQDPTHNEQFF.

The chain carries TRBV7-2 and TRBJ2-7; the match to TRBD2 covers 11 bases. Germline V gene lookup returns CDR1 SGHTA and CDR2 FQGNSA. V shed 3 bases and J 2 bases; nucleotides not matched to a gene: 3. The CDR3 is 15 residues long. CDR3 sequence reads: CASSFTSGSPYEQYF. For the CDR3, the DNA is TGTGCCAGCAGCTTCACTAGCGGGAGCCCCTACGAGCAGTACTTC.

V gene TRBV5-1 combines with J gene TRBJ1-2, with 8 bases matching TRBD1. The CDR3 consists of 12 residues. The germline V gene has CDR1 SGHRS and CDR2 YFSETQ. The J segment lost 6 bases and the V segment lost 2 bases, leaving 0 bases of the junction unmatched. CDR3 DNA sequence: TGCGCCAGCAGCTTACAGGGGGATGGCTACACCTTC. It translates to CASSLQGDGYTF.

The chain carries TRBV29-1 and TRBJ2-6; maybe TRBD2 (6 bases). Germline V lookup: CDR1 SQVTM, CDR2 ANQGSEA. This CDR3 contains 13 residues. V dropped 5 bases and J dropped 2 bases, with 7 bases sitting between them. The CDR3 loop is CSVRRAGANVLTF. The DNA of the CDR3 is TGCAGCGTTCGGAGGGCTGGGGCCAACGTCCTGACTTTC.

CDR3: CSAITDTQYF. The CDR3 DNA reads as TGCAGTGCTATCACGGATACGCAGTATTTT. The V call is TRBV20-1, the J call TRBJ2-3; D not resolved. The CDR3 is made up of 10 amino acids. Trimming left V 4 bases short and J 6 bases short, with 5 bases between. The germline CDR1 and CDR2 sequences are DFQATT and SNEGSKA (reference sequence).

This sequence joins TRBV28 and TRBJ2-5; possible D gene TRBD2, 5 bases. The ends were cut back, 1 base at V and 2 bases at J, with 17 bases in the middle. Germline CDR1 and CDR2: MDHEN and SYDVKM. The CDR3 is made up of 17 amino acids. The CDR3 DNA sequence: TGTGCCAGCAGTTTATTGTCATCGGGCGGGCGGCAAGAGACCCAGTACTTC. This codes for CASSLLSSGGRQETQYF.

V and J are TRBV7-2 and TRBJ1-2; 8 positions match TRBD1. V lost 4 bases and J lost 8; bases outside the gene matches: 9. The germline V gene encodes CDR1 SGHTA and CDR2 FQGNSA. This CDR3 contains 14 residues. This CDR3 reads CASSSGGLRGGYTF. CDR3 coding DNA: TGTGCCAGCAGCTCAGGGGGCCTCCGGGGAGGCTACACCTTC. The entire variable domain, with the rest obtained from reference TRBV7-2 and TRBJ1-2, is as follows: GAGVSQSPSNKVTEKGKDVELRCDPISGHTALYWYRQSLGQGLEFLIYFQGNSAPDKSGLPSDRFSAERTGGSVSTLTIQRTQQEDSAVYLCASSSGGLRGGYTFGSGTRLTVV.

The rearrangement links TRBV7-2 to TRBJ2-3; D gene unclear. The ends were cut back, 2 bases at V and 3 bases at J, with 9 bases in the middle. Germline V CDR1 and CDR2: SGHTA, FQGNSA. The CDR3 covers 14 residues. The CDR3 nucleotides are TGTGCCAGCAGCTTACGAAGCAGGACAGATACGCAGTATTTT. It yields the protein CASSLRSRTDTQYF. The full variable domain, its missing parts supplied by reference TRBV7-2 and TRBJ2-3, is GAGVSQSPSNKVTEKGKDVELRCDPISGHTALYWYRQSLGQGLEFLIYFQGNSAPDKSGLPSDRFSAERTGGSVSTLTIQRTQQEDSAVYLCASSLRSRTDTQYFGPGTRLTVL.

This rearrangement joins TRBV11-2 to TRBJ2-1; no firm D call. Germline values: CDR1 SGHAT, CDR2 FQNNGV. The V end lost 0 bases, the J end lost 0 bases, and 3 bases lay between the germline ends. This CDR3 comprises 14 residues. CDR3 amino acids: CASSLDSSYNEQFF. In DNA form, the CDR3 reads TGTGCCAGCAGCTTAGACAGCTCCTACAATGAGCAGTTCTTC. Full variable domain (missing parts from reference TRBV11-2 and TRBJ2-1): EAGVAQSPRYKIIEKRQSVAFWCNPISGHATLYWYQQILGQGPKLLIQFQNNGVVDDSQLPKDRFSAERLKGVDSTLKIQPAKLEDSAVYLCASSLDSSYNEQFFGPGTRLTVL.

The chain uses TRBV5-1 and TRBJ1-5; D is unresolved. The CDR3 length is 14 residues. Germline assignment: CDR1 SGHRS and CDR2 YFSETQ. Trimming left V 4 bases short and J 1 base short, with 9 bases between. This CDR3 is CASSPDLSNQPQHF. The CDR3 nucleotides are TGCGCCAGCAGCCCGGACCTGAGCAATCAGCCCCAGCATTTT.

This clone showed up just a few times. The J gene is TRBJ1-2, the V gene TRBV24-1; 8 bases line up with TRBD1. The CDR3 sequence is 16 residues long. Germline V gives CDR1 KGHDR, CDR2 SFDVKD. Losses at the gene ends were 4 bases for V and 6 bases for J; bases not matched to a gene: 12. This CDR3 is CATSDRTGSWGDGYTF. CDR3 in DNA: TGTGCCACCAGTGACCGGACAGGGTCCTGGGGGGATGGCTACACCTTC.